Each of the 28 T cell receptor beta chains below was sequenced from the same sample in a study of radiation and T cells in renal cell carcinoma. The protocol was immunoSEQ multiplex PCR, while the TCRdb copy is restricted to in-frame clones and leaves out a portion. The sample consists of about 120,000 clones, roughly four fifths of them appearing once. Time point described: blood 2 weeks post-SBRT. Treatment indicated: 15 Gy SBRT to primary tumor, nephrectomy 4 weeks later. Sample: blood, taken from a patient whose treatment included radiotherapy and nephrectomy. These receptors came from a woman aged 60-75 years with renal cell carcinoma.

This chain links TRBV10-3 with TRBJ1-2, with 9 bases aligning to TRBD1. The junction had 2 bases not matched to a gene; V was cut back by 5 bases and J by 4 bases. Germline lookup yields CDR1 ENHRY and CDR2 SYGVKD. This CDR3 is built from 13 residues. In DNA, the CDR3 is TGTGCCATCAGTCCGGGACAGGGCTATGGCTACACCTTC. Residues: CAISPGQGYGYTF.

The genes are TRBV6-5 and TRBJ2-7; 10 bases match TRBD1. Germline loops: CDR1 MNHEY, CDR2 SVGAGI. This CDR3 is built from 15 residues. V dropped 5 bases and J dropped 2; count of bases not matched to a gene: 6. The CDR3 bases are TGTGCCAGCAGTGCTACCGGGACAGGGGCCTACGAGCAGTACTTC. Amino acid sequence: CASSATGTGAYEQYF.

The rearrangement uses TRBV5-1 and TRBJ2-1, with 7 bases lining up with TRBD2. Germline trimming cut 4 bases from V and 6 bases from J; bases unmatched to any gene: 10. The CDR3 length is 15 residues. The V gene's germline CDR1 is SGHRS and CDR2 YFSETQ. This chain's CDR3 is CASSETSVGGNEQFF. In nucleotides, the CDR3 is TGCGCCAGCAGCGAAACTAGCGTCGGTGGCAATGAGCAGTTCTTC. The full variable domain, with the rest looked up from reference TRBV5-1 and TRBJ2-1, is KAGVTQTPRYLIKTRGQQVTLSCSPISGHRSVSWYQQTPGQGLQFLFEYFSETQRNKGNFPGRFSGRQFSNSRSEMNVSTLELGDSALYLCASSETSVGGNEQFFGPGTRLTVL.

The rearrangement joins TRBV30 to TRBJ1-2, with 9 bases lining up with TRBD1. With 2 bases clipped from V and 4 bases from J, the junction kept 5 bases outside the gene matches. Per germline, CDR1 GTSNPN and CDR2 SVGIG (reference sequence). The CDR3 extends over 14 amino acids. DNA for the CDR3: TGTGCCTGGAGTCAAGTACAGGGGGCCTATGGCTACACCTTC. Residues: CAWSQVQGAYGYTF. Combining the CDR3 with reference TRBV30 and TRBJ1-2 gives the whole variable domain SQTIHQWPATLVQPVGSPLSLECTVEGTSNPNLYWYRQAAGRGLQLLFYSVGIGQISSEVPQNLSASRPQDRQFILSSKKLLLSDSGFYLCAWSQVQGAYGYTFGSGTRLTVV.

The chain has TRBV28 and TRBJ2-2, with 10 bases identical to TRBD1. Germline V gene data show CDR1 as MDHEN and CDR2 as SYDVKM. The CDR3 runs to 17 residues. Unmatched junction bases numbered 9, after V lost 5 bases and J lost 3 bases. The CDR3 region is CASSPTTGGFYTGELFF. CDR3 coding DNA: TGTGCCAGCAGTCCTACGACAGGGGGCTTTTACACCGGGGAGCTGTTTTTT.

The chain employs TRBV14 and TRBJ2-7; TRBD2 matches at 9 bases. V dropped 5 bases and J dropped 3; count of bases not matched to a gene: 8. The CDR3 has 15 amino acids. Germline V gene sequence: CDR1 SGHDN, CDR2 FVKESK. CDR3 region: CASSTRSGSGYEQYF. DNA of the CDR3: TGTGCCAGCAGCACCCGTAGCGGGAGTGGCTACGAGCAGTACTTC. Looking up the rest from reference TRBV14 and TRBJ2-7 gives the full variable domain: EAGVTQFPSHSVIEKGQTVTLRCDPISGHDNLYWYRRVMGKEIKFLLHFVKESKQDESGMPNNRFLAERTGGTYSTLKVQPAELEDSGVYFCASSTRSGSGYEQYFGPGTRLTVT.

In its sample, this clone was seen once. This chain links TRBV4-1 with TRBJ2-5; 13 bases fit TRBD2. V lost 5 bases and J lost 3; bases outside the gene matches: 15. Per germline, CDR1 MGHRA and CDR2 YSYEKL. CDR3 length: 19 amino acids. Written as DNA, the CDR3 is TGCGCCAGCAGCGGTCCGGGACTAGCGGGAAAAAGGGGCAAAGAGACCCAGTACTTC. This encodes CASSGPGLAGKRGKETQYF.

The CDR3 DNA reads TGCGCCAGCAGCTTGGGAGGGGTTCAAGAGACCCAGTACTTC. It is translated as CASSLGGVQETQYF. The chain joins TRBV5-1 to TRBJ2-5; either TRBD1 or TRBD2 may fit D (5 bases each). Trimming pared 0 bases from V and 2 bases from J, leaving 8 bases between. CDR3 size: 14 residues. CDR1 and CDR2 from the germline V gene are SGHRS and YFSETQ.

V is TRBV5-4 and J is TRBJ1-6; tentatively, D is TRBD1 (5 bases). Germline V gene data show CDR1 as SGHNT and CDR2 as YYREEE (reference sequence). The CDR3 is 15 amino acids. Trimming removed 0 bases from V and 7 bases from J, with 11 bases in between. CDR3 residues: CASSLGGRVNSPLHF. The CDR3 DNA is TGTGCCAGCAGCTTGGGTGGCAGGGTGAATTCACCCCTCCACTTT.

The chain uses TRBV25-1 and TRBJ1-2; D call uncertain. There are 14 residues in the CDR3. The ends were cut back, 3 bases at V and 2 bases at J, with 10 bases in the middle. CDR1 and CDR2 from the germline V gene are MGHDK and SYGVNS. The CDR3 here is CASSEFGVNYGYTF. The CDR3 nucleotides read TGTGCCAGCAGTGAGTTCGGGGTAAACTATGGCTACACCTTC.

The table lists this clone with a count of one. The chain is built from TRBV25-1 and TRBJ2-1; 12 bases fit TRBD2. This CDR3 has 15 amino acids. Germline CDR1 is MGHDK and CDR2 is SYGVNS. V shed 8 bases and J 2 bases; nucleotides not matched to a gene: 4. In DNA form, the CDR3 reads TGTGCCAGCGGGACTAGCGGGCTAACCTACAATGAGCAGTTCTTC. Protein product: CASGTSGLTYNEQFF.

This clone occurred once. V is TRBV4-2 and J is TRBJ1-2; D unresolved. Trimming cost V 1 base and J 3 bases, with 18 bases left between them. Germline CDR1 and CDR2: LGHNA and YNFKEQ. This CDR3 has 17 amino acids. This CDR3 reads CASSQAADSWEDYGYTF. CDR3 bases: TGTGCCAGCAGCCAAGCCGCCGATAGTTGGGAAGACTATGGCTACACCTTC.

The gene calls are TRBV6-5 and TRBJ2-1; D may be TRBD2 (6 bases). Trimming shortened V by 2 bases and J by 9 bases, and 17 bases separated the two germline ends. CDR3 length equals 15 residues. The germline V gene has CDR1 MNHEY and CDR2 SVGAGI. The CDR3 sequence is CASSYRSPGATEQFF. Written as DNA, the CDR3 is TGTGCCAGCAGTTACAGGAGTCCGGGAGCCACTGAGCAGTTCTTC.

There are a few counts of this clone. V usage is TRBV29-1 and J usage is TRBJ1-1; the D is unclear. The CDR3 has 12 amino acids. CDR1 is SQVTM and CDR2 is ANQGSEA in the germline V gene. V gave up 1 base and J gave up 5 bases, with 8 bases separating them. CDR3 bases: TGCAGCGTTGAAGGGCGAAGGACTGAAGCTTTCTTT. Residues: CSVEGRRTEAFF.

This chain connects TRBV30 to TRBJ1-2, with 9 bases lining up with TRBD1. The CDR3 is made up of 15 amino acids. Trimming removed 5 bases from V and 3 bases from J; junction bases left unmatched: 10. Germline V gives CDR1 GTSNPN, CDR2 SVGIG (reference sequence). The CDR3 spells CAWGKRRDRDYGYTF. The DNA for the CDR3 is TGTGCCTGGGGGAAACGACGGGACAGGGACTATGGCTACACCTTC.

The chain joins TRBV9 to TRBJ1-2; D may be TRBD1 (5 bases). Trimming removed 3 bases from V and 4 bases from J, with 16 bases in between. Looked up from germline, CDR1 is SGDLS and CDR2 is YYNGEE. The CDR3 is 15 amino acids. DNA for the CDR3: TGTGCCAGCAGCGGGGTTGTTGGGGACGTCTATGGCTACACCTTC. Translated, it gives CASSGVVGDVYGYTF.

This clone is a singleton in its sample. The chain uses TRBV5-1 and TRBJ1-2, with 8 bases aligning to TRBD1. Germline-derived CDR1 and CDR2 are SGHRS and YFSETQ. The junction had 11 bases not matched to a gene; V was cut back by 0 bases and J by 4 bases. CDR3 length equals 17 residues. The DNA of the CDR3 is TGCGCCAGCAGCTTGGGGGGCCGACAGGGGCTCTCCTATGGCTACACCTTC. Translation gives CASSLGGRQGLSYGYTF.

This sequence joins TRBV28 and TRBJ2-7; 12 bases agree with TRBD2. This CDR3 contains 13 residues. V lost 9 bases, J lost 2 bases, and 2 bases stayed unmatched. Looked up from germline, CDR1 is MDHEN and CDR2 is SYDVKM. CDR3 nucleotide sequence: TGTGCCAGTACTAGCGGGAGGACCTACGAGCAGTACTTC. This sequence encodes CASTSGRTYEQYF. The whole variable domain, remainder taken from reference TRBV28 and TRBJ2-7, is DVKVTQSSRYLVKRTGEKVFLECVQDMDHENMFWYRQDPGLGLRLIYFSYDVKMKEKGDIPEGYSVSREKKERFSLILESASTNQTSMYLCASTSGRTYEQYFGPGTRLTVT.

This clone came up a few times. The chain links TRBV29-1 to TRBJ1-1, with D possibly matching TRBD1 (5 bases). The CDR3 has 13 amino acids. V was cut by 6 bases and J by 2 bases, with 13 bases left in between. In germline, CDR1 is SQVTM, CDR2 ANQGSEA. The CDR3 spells CSVRRGGNTEAFF. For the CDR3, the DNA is TGCAGCGTGCGGAGGGGCGGTAACACTGAAGCTTTCTTT.

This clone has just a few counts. CDR3 sequence reads: CASRILVGELFF. The CDR3 DNA reads TGTGCCAGCAGAATCCTAGTCGGGGAGCTGTTTTTT. V and J are TRBV27 and TRBJ2-2, with D uncertain. The CDR3 is made up of 12 amino acids. In germline, CDR1 is MNHEY, CDR2 SMNVEV (reference sequence). Trimming took off 6 bases at V and 7 bases at J, with 9 bases between the two ends.

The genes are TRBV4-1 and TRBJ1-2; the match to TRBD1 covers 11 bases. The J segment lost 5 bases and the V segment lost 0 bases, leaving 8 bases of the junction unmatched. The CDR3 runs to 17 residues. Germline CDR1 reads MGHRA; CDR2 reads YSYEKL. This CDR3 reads CASSQDPGQGALYGYTF. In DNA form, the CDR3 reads TGCGCCAGCAGCCAAGACCCCGGACAGGGGGCACTATATGGCTACACCTTC.

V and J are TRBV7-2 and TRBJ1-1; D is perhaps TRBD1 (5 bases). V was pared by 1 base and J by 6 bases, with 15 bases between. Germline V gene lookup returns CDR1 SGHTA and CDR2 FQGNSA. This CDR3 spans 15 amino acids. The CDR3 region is CASSLGQLKVSEAFF. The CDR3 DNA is TGTGCCAGCAGCTTAGGACAGCTAAAAGTCTCTGAAGCTTTCTTT.

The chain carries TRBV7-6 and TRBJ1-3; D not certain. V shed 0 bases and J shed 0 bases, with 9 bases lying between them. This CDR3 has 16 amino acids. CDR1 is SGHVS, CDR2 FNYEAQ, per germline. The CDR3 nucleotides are TGTGCCAGCAGCTTAGCGGAAGGGCGCTCTGGAAACACCATATATTTT. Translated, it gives CASSLAEGRSGNTIYF.

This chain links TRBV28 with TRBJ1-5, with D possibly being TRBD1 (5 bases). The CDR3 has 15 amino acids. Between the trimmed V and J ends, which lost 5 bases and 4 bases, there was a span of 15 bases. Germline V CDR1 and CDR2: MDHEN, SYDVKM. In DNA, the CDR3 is TGTGCCAGCAGTCCAGGGTTGGGGTCAAATCAGCCCCAGCATTTT. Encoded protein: CASSPGLGSNQPQHF. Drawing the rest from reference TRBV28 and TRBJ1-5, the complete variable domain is DVKVTQSSRYLVKRTGEKVFLECVQDMDHENMFWYRQDPGLGLRLIYFSYDVKMKEKGDIPEGYSVSREKKERFSLILESASTNQTSMYLCASSPGLGSNQPQHFGDGTRLSIL.

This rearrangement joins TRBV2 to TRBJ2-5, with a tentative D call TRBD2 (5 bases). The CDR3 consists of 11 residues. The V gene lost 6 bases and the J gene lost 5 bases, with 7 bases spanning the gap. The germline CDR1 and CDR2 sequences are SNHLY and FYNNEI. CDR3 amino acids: CASRTGETQYF. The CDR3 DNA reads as TGTGCCAGCAGGACGGGGGAGACCCAGTACTTC. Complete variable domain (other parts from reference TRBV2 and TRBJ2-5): EPEVTQTPSHQVTQMGQEVILRCVPISNHLYFYWYRQILGQKVEFLVSFYNNEISEKSEIFDDQFSVERPDGSNFTLKIRSTKLEDSAMYFCASRTGETQYFGPGTRLLVL.

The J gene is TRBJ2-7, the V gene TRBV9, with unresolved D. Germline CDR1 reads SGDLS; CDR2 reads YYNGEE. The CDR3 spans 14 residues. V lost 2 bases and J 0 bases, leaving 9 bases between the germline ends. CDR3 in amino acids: CASSVADRSYEQYF. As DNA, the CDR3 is TGTGCCAGCAGCGTCGCGGATCGCTCCTACGAGCAGTACTTC.

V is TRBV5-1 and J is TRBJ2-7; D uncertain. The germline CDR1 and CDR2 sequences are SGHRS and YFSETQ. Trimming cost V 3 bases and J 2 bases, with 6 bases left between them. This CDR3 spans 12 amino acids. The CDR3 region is CASSSVAYEQYF. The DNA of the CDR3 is TGCGCCAGCAGCTCAGTTGCCTACGAGCAGTACTTC.

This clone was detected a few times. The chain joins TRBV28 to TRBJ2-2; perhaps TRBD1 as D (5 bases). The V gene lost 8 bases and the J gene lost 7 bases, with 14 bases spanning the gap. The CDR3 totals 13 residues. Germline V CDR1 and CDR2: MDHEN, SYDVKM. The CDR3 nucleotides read TGTGCCAGCGTTAGCAGGGATGGCGGGGAGCTGTTTTTT. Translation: CASVSRDGGELFF.